This T cell receptor (beta chain) was documented in a study of blood T cell repertoires in COVID-19. Study as a whole: Both acute and convalescent COVID-19 samples were obtained from the United States, Italy and Spain. T cells, B-cell-depleted T cells, or PBMCs supplied cDNA or gDNA.

The germline V and J ends were trimmed by 0 bases and 6 bases, with 12 bases remaining between them. The CDR3 totals 15 residues. Germline-derived CDR1 and CDR2 are SGHDT and YYEEEE. Sequenced by immunoSEQ multiplex PCR; TCRdb stores in-frame clones only, minus some. The sample holds around 250,000 clones, around 90% seen once. The chain carries TRBV5-6 and TRBJ1-4, with no clear D. Sequencing was carried out using peripheral blood. This receptor was taken from a woman in her 70s with active or convalescent COVID-19. The CDR3 region is CASSLGVSYHEKLFF. The CDR3 nucleotides read TGTGCCAGCAGCTTGGGCGTATCCTATCATGAAAAACTGTTTTTT.